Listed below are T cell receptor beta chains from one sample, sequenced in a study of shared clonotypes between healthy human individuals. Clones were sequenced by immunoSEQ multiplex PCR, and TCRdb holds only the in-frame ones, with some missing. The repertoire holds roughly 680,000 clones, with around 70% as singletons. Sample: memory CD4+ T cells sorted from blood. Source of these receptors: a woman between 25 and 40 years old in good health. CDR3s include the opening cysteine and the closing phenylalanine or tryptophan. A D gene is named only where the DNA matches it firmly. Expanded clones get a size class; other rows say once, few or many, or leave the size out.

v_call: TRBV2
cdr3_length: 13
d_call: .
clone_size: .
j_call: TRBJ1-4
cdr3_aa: CASNPNTVAKLFF
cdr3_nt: TGTGCCAGCAACCCCAATACGGTGGCAAAACTGTTTTTT

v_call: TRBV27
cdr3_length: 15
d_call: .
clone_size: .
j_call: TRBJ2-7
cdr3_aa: CASSARASGPYEQYF
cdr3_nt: TGTGCCAGCAGTGCCCGGGCCTCAGGCCCCTACGAGCAGTACTTC

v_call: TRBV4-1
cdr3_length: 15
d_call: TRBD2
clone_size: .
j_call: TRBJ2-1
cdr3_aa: CASSQQASGTHEQFF
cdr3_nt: TGCGCCAGCAGCCAACAGGCTAGCGGGACCCATGAGCAGTTCTTC

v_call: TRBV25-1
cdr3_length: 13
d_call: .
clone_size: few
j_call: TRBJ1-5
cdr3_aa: CASRQTTDQPQHF
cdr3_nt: TGTGCCAGCAGACAAACGACAGATCAGCCCCAGCATTTT

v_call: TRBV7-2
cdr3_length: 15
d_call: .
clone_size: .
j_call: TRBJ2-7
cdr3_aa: CASSLSGGIVNEQYF
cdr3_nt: TGTGCCAGCAGCTTAAGTGGTGGCATCGTCAACGAGCAGTACTTC

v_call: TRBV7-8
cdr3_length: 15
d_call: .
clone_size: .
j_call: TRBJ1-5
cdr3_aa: CASSLGAGEIAPQHF
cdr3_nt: TGTGCCAGCAGCTTAGGGGCCGGAGAAATCGCGCCCCAGCATTTT

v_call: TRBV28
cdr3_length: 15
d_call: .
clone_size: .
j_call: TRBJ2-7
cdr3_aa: CASSLRAGFSYEQYF
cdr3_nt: TGTGCCAGCAGTTTACGAGCGGGCTTCTCCTACGAGCAGTACTTC

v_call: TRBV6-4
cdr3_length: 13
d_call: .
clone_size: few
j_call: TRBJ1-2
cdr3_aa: CASSRDQPYGYTF
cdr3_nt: TGTGCCAGCAGCCGGGACCAACCCTATGGCTACACCTTC

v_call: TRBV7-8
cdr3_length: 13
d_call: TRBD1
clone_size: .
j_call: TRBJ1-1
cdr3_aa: CASSPGQGAPAFF
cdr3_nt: TGTGCCAGCAGCCCGGGGCAGGGGGCGCCGGCTTTCTTT

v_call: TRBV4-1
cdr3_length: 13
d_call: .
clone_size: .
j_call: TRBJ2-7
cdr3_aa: CASSQDSAYEQYF
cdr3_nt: TGCGCCAGCAGCCAAGACTCAGCTTACGAGCAGTACTTC

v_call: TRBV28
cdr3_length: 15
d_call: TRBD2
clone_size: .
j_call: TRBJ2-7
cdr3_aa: CASSRQTSGHYEQYF
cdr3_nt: TGTGCCAGCAGTCGGCAGACTAGCGGACACTACGAGCAGTACTTC

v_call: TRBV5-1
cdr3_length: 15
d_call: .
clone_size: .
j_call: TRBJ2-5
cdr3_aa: CASSLDPGGRETQYF
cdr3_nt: TGCGCCAGCAGCTTGGACCCTGGGGGACGGGAGACCCAGTACTTC

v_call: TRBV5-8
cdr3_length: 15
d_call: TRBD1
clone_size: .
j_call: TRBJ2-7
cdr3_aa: CASSLGPGQGYEQYF
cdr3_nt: TGTGCCAGCAGCTTAGGTCCGGGACAGGGTTACGAGCAGTACTTC

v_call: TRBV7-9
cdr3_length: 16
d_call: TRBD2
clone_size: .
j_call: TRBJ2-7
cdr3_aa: CASSLLPSGSLREQYF
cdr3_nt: TGTGCCAGCAGCTTACTCCCCAGCGGGAGCCTGCGCGAGCAGTACTTC

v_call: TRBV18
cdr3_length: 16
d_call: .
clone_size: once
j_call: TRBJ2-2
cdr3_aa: CASSPFGTANTGELFF
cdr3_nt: TGTGCCAGCTCACCTTTTGGGACCGCGAACACCGGGGAGCTGTTTTTT

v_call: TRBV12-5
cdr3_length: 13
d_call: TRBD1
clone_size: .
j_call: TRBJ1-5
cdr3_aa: CASALTGNQPQHF
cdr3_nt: TGTGCTAGTGCCCTGACAGGGAATCAGCCCCAGCATTTT

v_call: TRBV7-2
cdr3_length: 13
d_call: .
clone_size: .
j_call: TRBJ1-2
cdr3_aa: CASSLGGVYGYTF
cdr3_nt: TGTGCCAGCAGCTTAGGGGGGGTCTATGGCTACACCTTC

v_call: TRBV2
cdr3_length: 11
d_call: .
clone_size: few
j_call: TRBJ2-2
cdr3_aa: CASSVRGELFF
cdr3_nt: TGTGCCAGCAGTGTGAGGGGGGAGCTGTTTTTT

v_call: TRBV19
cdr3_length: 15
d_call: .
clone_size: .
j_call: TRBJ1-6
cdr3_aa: CASHPVGGDNSPLHF
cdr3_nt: TGTGCCAGCCATCCTGTGGGAGGAGATAATTCACCCCTCCACTTT

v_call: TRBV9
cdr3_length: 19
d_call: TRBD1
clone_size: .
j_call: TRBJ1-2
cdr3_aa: CASSPRRGGRGRVNYGYTF
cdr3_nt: TGTGCCAGCAGCCCCCGTCGCGGAGGCAGGGGGCGCGTAAACTATGGCTACACCTTC

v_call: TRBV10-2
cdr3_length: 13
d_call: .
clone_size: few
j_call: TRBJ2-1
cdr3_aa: CASNVGGWNEQFF
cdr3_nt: TGCGCCAGCAATGTGGGGGGTTGGAATGAGCAGTTCTTC

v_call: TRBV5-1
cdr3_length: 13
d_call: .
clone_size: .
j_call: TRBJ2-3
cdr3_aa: CASSPWVGDTQYF
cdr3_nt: TGCGCCAGCAGCCCCTGGGTAGGAGATACGCAGTATTTT

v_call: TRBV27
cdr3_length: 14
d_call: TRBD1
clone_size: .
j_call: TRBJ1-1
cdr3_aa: CASAPDRDNTEAFF
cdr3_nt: TGTGCCAGCGCCCCGGACAGGGATAACACTGAAGCTTTCTTT

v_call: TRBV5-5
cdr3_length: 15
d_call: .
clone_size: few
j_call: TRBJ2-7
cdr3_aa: CASSVEDQSVYEQYF
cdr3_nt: TGTGCCAGCAGCGTGGAGGACCAATCGGTCTACGAGCAGTACTTC